The entry that follows covers one TCR beta chain sequence. This sample is drawn from a study of cytomegalovirus exposure and HLA in healthy donors. The PCR used 60 Vbeta and 13 Jbeta primers. TCRdb's table, derived via immunoSEQ multiplex PCR, lists solely in-frame clones and lacks some. The sample lists some 90,000 clones; over 70% were seen once. With 3 bases removed from V and 5 bases from J, the gap between germline ends came to 13 bases. From germline, CDR1 is MNHNS and CDR2 SASEGT. The CDR3 spans 14 residues. Healthy bone marrow donors made up the donors. The chain is built from TRBV6-1 and TRBJ1-2; D is uncertain. Sequenced material: PBMCs. The clonotype comes from a man aged 60 to 75 in good health and CMV-seronegative. The chain's CDR3 is CASSDWRTGYGYTF. DNA for the CDR3: TGTGCCAGCAGTGATTGGCGGACTGGATATGGCTACACCTTC.